The 4 T cell receptor beta chains below were found in one sample sequenced in a study of cytomegalovirus exposure and HLA in healthy donors. With 60 Vbeta and 13 Jbeta primers, the PCR was carried out. Using immunoSEQ multiplex PCR, the repertoire was profiled, and TCRdb retains in-frame clones only, with some absent. The data show 150,000 to 200,000 clones, around three quarters seen once. Input material: PBMCs. These receptor sequences come from a woman aged 25 to 39 in good health and CMV-seropositive.

This chain uses TRBV7-9 with TRBJ2-3, with 9 bases matching TRBD1. V was clipped by 4 bases and J by 3 bases; unmatched bases: 8. The CDR3 totals 16 residues. Germline CDR1 is SEHNR and CDR2 is FQNEAQ (reference sequence). DNA for the CDR3: TGTGCCAGCAGCTCACCCGACAGGGGGATAACAGATACGCAGTATTTT. Its protein is CASSSPDRGITDTQYF.

The chain joins TRBV7-9 to TRBJ1-6; the D gene is possibly TRBD1 (6 bases). Germline CDR1 reads SEHNR; CDR2 reads FQNEAQ (reference sequence). The CDR3 contains 16 residues. Trimming removed 3 bases from V and 9 bases from J, with 18 bases in between. CDR3 bases: TGTGCCAGCAGCTTGATTGTGGGGGCTTCTTCTTCACCCCTCCACTTT. This gives the protein CASSLIVGASSSPLHF.

This chain uses TRBV5-1 with TRBJ1-2, with 7 bases aligning to TRBD1. The CDR3 length is 18 residues. Germline CDR1 reads SGHRS; CDR2 reads YFSETQ. The ends lost 3 bases at V and 3 bases at J; junction bases unmatched: 17. CDR3 nucleotide sequence: TGCGCCAGCAGCTCCCTTGGGGCGACAGGGAGTCTCCACTATGGCTACACCTTC. Protein sequence: CASSSLGATGSLHYGYTF.

The chain links TRBV30 to TRBJ1-6, with TRBD1 identical over 8 bases. The CDR3 runs 15 residues. Germline V gene lookup returns CDR1 GTSNPN and CDR2 SVGIG (reference sequence). The V gene end was trimmed by 1 base and the J gene end by 9 bases; junction bases not matched to a gene: 8. The CDR3 nucleotides are TGTGCCTGGAGTGAAGGTGGCAGGGGGCTTTCACCCCTCCACTTT. Protein sequence: CAWSEGGRGLSPLHF.